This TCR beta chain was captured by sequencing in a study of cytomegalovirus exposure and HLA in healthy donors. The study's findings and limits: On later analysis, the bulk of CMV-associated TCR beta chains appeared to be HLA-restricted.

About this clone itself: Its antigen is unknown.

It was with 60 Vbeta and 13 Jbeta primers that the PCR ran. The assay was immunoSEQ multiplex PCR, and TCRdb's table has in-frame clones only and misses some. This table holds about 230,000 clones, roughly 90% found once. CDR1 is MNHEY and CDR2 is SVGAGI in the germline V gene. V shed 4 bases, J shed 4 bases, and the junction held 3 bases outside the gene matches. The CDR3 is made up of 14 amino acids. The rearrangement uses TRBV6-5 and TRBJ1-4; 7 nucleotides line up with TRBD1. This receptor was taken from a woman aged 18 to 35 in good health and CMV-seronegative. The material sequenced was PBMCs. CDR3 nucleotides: TGTGCCAGCAGTTCCCGGGACAGTAATGAAAAACTGTTTTTT. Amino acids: CASSSRDSNEKLFF.